These 22 T cell receptor beta chains were all obtained from the same sample, sequenced in a study of CD8+ T cells in alopecia areata. Treatment in this sample: oral pan-JAK inhibitor, 5-10 mg twice daily. cDNA prepared by RNA extraction and subsequent reverse transcription served as the template for sequencing. Profiled with immunoSEQ multiplex PCR; TCRdb holds only in-frame clones, not every one. Of a few hundred thousand clones listed, roughly two fifths are singletons. The specimen was CD4+ T cells sorted from blood, collected between weeks 30 and 35, from a patient treated with tofacitinib. All receptors come from a human donor with alopecia areata.

V and J are TRBV7-2 and TRBJ2-1, with a weak D call TRBD2 (6 bases). V was trimmed by 3 bases and J by 8 bases, leaving 11 bases between them. This CDR3 region has 13 residues. In germline, CDR1 is SGHTA, CDR2 FQGNSA. The CDR3 sequence: CASSLTRVDEQFF. The CDR3 coding sequence is TGTGCCAGCAGCTTGACTAGAGTTGATGAGCAGTTCTTC. Together with reference TRBV7-2 and TRBJ2-1, the CDR3 gives the full variable domain: GAGVSQSPSNKVTEKGKDVELRCDPISGHTALYWYRQSLGQGLEFLIYFQGNSAPDKSGLPSDRFSAERTGGSVSTLTIQRTQQEDSAVYLCASSLTRVDEQFFGPGTRLTVL.

The V gene is TRBV5-4, the J gene TRBJ1-2; D is uncertain. V gave up 0 bases and J gave up 4 bases, with 10 bases separating them. Germline values: CDR1 SGHNT, CDR2 YYREEE (reference sequence). The CDR3 length is 14 residues. DNA of the CDR3: TGTGCCAGCAGCTTGGACCCCAGGAGCTATGGCTACACCTTC. It is translated as CASSLDPRSYGYTF.

This clone was seen more than once but under ten times. This rearrangement joins TRBV11-1 to TRBJ2-1, with a weak D call TRBD2 (6 bases). Germline V gene lookup returns CDR1 SGHAT and CDR2 FQDESV (reference sequence). The germline V and J ends were trimmed by 7 bases and 5 bases, with 12 bases remaining between them. This CDR3 region has 13 residues. The CDR3 here is CASTHGGNNEQFF. Written as DNA, the CDR3 is TGTGCCAGCACCCACGGGGGAAACAATGAGCAGTTCTTC.

This clone was seen only once. Germline and junction disagree at one end, which may indicate a read error. The chain links TRBV13 to TRBJ2-5; 8 nucleotides line up with TRBD2. CDR1 is PRHDT, CDR2 FYEKMQ, per germline (reference sequence). CDR3 size: 15 residues. In DNA form, the CDR3 reads TGTGCCAGCAGCCGCCCGGGGGGGGGCGGAGAGACCCAGCACTTC. Amino acids: CASSRPGGGGETQHF.

This clone was found a few times. This chain connects TRBV7-9 to TRBJ2-2; TRBD2 is a possible D gene (5 bases). Germline lookup yields CDR1 SEHNR and CDR2 FQNEAQ (reference sequence). The CDR3 spans 16 residues. V lost 7 bases and J 3 bases, leaving 18 bases between the germline ends. The CDR3 reads CASTRGEGLHTGELFF. The CDR3 DNA is TGTGCCAGCACCCGAGGTGAGGGTCTTCACACCGGGGAGCTGTTTTTT.

The chain recombines TRBV6-1 with TRBJ1-4, with 8 nucleotides matching TRBD1. Looked up from germline, CDR1 is MNHNS and CDR2 is SASEGT. This CDR3 has 16 amino acids. Trimming cost V 4 bases and J 5 bases; bases outside gene matches: 9. This CDR3 reads CASSVDKGTGNEKLFF. For the CDR3, the DNA is TGTGCCAGCAGTGTTGATAAGGGGACAGGAAATGAAAAACTGTTTTTT.

This clone was counted between two and nine times. The rearrangement links TRBV29-1 to TRBJ2-1, with TRBD2 matching 10 bases. CDR1 is SQVTM, CDR2 ANQGSEA, per germline. The CDR3 covers 13 residues. The V and J ends lost 4 bases and 7 bases, in that order; junction bases with no gene match: 4. CDR3 coding DNA: TGCAGCGTTGGGTCTAGCGGGAGAAATGAGCAGTTCTTC. Its translation is CSVGSSGRNEQFF.

The gene calls are TRBV15 and TRBJ2-1, with D maybe TRBD1 (6 bases). Looked up from germline, CDR1 is LNHNV and CDR2 is YYDKDF (reference sequence). The CDR3 runs 20 residues. The V and J ends lost 2 bases and 7 bases respectively, with 30 bases between them. The CDR3 protein is CATSRRQGSSWATSGNEQFF. For the CDR3, the DNA is TGTGCCACCAGCAGACGGCAGGGGTCGAGTTGGGCAACCTCAGGGAATGAGCAGTTCTTC.

The sample holds one count of this clone. The chain carries TRBV2 and TRBJ2-7; tentative D call: TRBD2 (5 bases). There are 13 residues in the CDR3. The ends were cut back, 7 bases at V and 2 bases at J, with 12 bases in the middle. CDR1 is SNHLY, CDR2 FYNNEI, per germline. The CDR3: CASNPGITYEQYF. Here the CDR3 DNA reads TGTGCCAGCAACCCGGGAATAACCTACGAGCAGTACTTC.

This clone occurred a few times. The chain recombines TRBV18 with TRBJ2-1, with 13 nucleotides matching TRBD2. Germline lookup yields CDR1 KGHSH and CDR2 LQKENI. This CDR3 comprises 18 residues. Germline trimming cut 2 bases from V and 8 bases from J; bases unmatched to any gene: 12. CDR3 DNA sequence: TGTGCCAGCTCACCAAACGGATTTCCGGGACTAGCGGGATATGAGCAGTTCTTC. Its translation: CASSPNGFPGLAGYEQFF.

The V gene is TRBV11-2, the J gene TRBJ2-7; TRBD1 or TRBD2 may be the D gene (6 bases each). Trimming took off 3 bases at V and 4 bases at J, with 19 bases between the two ends. The germline V gene encodes CDR1 SGHAT and CDR2 FQNNGV. This CDR3 spans 16 amino acids. Here the CDR3 reads CASSFQGGLRFYEQYF. The DNA of the CDR3 is TGTGCCAGCAGCTTTCAAGGGGGGCTCCGCTTTTACGAGCAGTACTTC.

In this sample, this clone turned up once. The chain uses TRBV4-1 and TRBJ1-4; 7 bases are a match to TRBD1. Per germline, CDR1 MGHRA and CDR2 YSYEKL. The length of the CDR3 is 16 residues. J was trimmed by 6 bases and V by 1 base; bases with no gene match: 8. The CDR3 bases are TGCGCCAGCAGCCAAGCAGGGGGATCTCTGGATGAAAAACTGTTTTTT. It yields the protein CASSQAGGSLDEKLFF.

The rearrangement uses TRBV2 and TRBJ1-5; perhaps TRBD1 as D (5 bases). The V end was cut by 6 bases, the J end by 3 bases, with 15 bases between. This CDR3 spans 15 amino acids. Germline V lookup: CDR1 SNHLY, CDR2 FYNNEI. The CDR3 sequence is CASRLRDGDNQPQHF. The CDR3 DNA reads as TGTGCCAGCAGGCTCCGGGACGGCGACAATCAGCCCCAGCATTTT.

The V gene is TRBV6-6, the J gene TRBJ2-7; perhaps TRBD1 as D (7 bases). The CDR3 totals 14 residues. Germline V gene sequence: CDR1 MNHNY, CDR2 SVGAGI (reference sequence). The V end lost 7 bases, the J end lost 6 bases, and 19 bases lay between the germline ends. The CDR3 coding sequence is TGTGCCAGCACCCCCCCAGGGGGGTCGGGCGAGCAGTACTTC. Translation: CASTPPGGSGEQYF.

The V and J genes are TRBV7-2 and TRBJ1-4; no reliable D call. The germline CDR1 and CDR2 sequences are SGHTA and FQGNSA. Deletions cut 3 bases from V and 6 bases from J, with 8 bases between. This CDR3 is built from 13 residues. Written as DNA, the CDR3 is TGTGCCAGCAGCTTCGGGAGGGATGAAAAACTGTTTTTT. It yields the protein CASSFGRDEKLFF.

This chain joins TRBV6-1 and TRBJ1-5; a weak D match, TRBD1 (6 bases). Trimming pared 6 bases from V and 3 bases from J, leaving 15 bases between. CDR1 and CDR2 from the germline V gene are MNHNS and SASEGT. This CDR3 has 15 amino acids. CDR3 coding DNA: TGTGCCAGCAGAACCGCCGGGGGCCTCAATCAGCCCCAGCATTTT. Its protein is CASRTAGGLNQPQHF.

This chain joins TRBV30 and TRBJ2-1; 8 positions match TRBD1. Trimming took 0 bases from V and 2 from J; bases not matched to a gene: 0. CDR1 and CDR2 (germline): GTSNPN, SVGIG (reference sequence). The CDR3 is 14 residues long. In DNA form, the CDR3 reads TGTGCCTGGAGTGTACAGGGGGCCTACAATGAGCAGTTCTTC. This sequence encodes CAWSVQGAYNEQFF.

The chain couples TRBV10-3 to TRBJ1-5; D remains ambiguous. Germline-derived CDR1 and CDR2 are ENHRY and SYGVKD. This CDR3 contains 14 residues. Trimming shortened V by 4 bases and J by 6 bases, and 13 bases separated the two germline ends. CDR3 in amino acids: CAISVSGVGQPQHF. CDR3 coding DNA: TGTGCCATCAGTGTATCGGGTGTCGGTCAGCCCCAGCATTTT.

The chain combines TRBV7-2 with TRBJ2-3; D not resolved. V shed 5 bases and J shed 2 bases, with 11 bases lying between them. CDR3 length equals 14 residues. Germline V gene data show CDR1 as SGHTA and CDR2 as FQGNSA. CDR3: CASSRGSVTDTQYF. The CDR3 DNA sequence: TGTGCCAGCAGCCGAGGTTCAGTCACAGATACGCAGTATTTT.

This clone was observed a few times. The chain is built from TRBV29-1 and TRBJ1-2; 7 nucleotides line up with TRBD1. Losses at the gene ends were 3 bases for V and 5 bases for J; bases not matched to a gene: 12. The CDR3 spans 15 residues. Germline lookup yields CDR1 SQVTM and CDR2 ANQGSEA. This chain's CDR3 is CSVDNRDSNRYGYTF. The CDR3 DNA sequence: TGCAGCGTTGATAATCGGGACAGCAATCGGTATGGCTACACCTTC.

This clone was detected only a few times. V gene TRBV6-1 combines with J gene TRBJ2-7; D might be TRBD1 (5 bases). Trimming left V 5 bases short and J 4 bases short, with 12 bases between. Germline V gives CDR1 MNHNS, CDR2 SASEGT. The CDR3 loop spans 13 amino acids. CDR3 DNA sequence: TGTGCCAGCAGTCCCCTCCCAGGGTACGAGCAGTACTTC. Translated: CASSPLPGYEQYF.

The sample holds a few counts of this clone. The chain uses TRBV7-2 and TRBJ2-7, with 12 nucleotides matching TRBD1. V trimming: 5 bases; J trimming: 7 bases; junction bases outside the gene matches: 6. Per germline, CDR1 SGHTA and CDR2 FQGNSA. The CDR3 totals 14 residues. The CDR3 here is CASSMGQGAHEQYF. The CDR3, as DNA: TGTGCCAGCAGCATGGGACAGGGGGCGCATGAGCAGTACTTC.